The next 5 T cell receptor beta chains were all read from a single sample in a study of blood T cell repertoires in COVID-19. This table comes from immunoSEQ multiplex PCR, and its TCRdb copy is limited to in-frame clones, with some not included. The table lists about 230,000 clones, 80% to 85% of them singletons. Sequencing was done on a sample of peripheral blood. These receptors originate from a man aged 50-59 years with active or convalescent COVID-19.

This chain's CDR3 is CASSQDGVSTDTQYF. The CDR3 coding sequence is TGTGCCAGCAGCCAAGACGGTGTGAGCACAGATACGCAGTATTTT. This chain joins TRBV4-2 and TRBJ2-3; D not resolved. V lost 0 bases and J 0 bases, leaving 7 bases between the germline ends. Germline V lookup: CDR1 LGHNA, CDR2 YNFKEQ. The CDR3 consists of 15 residues.

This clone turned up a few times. The CDR3 reads CASSQGLAGYEQYF. The CDR3 bases are TGTGCCAGCAGCCAGGGTCTAGCGGGATACGAGCAGTACTTC. The chain combines TRBV3-1 (or the pseudogene TRBV3-2) with TRBJ2-7; 9 nucleotides line up with TRBD2. This CDR3 is 14 amino acids long. Unmatched junction bases numbered 4, after V lost 3 bases and J lost 4 bases. CDR1 is LGHDT, CDR2 YNNKEL, per germline (reference sequence).

The CDR3 protein is CATSDFGGGGQETQYF. The CDR3 coding sequence is TGTGCCACCAGTGATTTTGGAGGGGGCGGGCAAGAGACCCAGTACTTC. This chain uses TRBV24-1 with TRBJ2-5; a possible D gene is TRBD1 (7 bases). The CDR3 sequence is 16 residues long. Germline CDR1 reads KGHDR; CDR2 reads SFDVKD. V was trimmed by 1 base and J by 2 bases, leaving 13 bases between them.

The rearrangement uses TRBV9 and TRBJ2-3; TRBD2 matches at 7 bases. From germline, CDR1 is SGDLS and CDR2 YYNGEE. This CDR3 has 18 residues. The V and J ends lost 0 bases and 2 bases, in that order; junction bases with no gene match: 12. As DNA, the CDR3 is TGTGCCAGCAGCGTAGCTCTAGATCAGCGGGGTCACACAGATACGCAGTATTTT. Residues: CASSVALDQRGHTDTQYF.

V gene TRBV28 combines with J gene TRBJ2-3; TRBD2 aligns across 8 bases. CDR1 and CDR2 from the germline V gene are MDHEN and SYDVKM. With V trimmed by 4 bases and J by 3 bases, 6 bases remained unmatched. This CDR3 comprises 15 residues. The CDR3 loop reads CASSSGLGRTDTQYF. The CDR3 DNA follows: TGTGCCAGCAGTTCGGGACTAGGGAGGACAGATACGCAGTATTTT. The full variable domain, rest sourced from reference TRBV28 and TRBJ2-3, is DVKVTQSSRYLVKRTGEKVFLECVQDMDHENMFWYRQDPGLGLRLIYFSYDVKMKEKGDIPEGYSVSREKKERFSLILESASTNQTSMYLCASSSGLGRTDTQYFGPGTRLTVL.